This T cell receptor (beta chain) appears in the sequencing data of a study of read filtering for tumor transcriptome and immune sequencing. Study-wide background: Patients were 17 male and around 13 female, mean age approximately 70 years, range 47 to 80. RNA-seq yielded only roughly 75 to 1273 TCR reads, IR-seq about 4 to 11 million.

From roughly 390 ng of RNA, a library with molecular barcoded alpha/delta and beta/gamma adaptors was made. TCRdb re-called the reads through MiXCR, storing one row per CDR3 protein. The sample lists about 24,000 distinct CDR3 sequences; approximately 23% were seen once. Study conclusions and caveats: About 82% of IR-seq clonotypes had a single read, yet these held roughly 3.7% of reads. This fraction held mixed bone marrow immune cells after CD138-negative sorting.

Trimming at V came to 2 bases and at J to 5 bases, leaving 14 bases not matched to a gene. In germline, CDR1 is DFQATT, CDR2 SNEGSKA (reference sequence). The CDR3 covers 17 residues. Worth noting for this clonotype: Antigen: not known.

The sequencing sample was made of a population of CD138-negative cells sorted from bone marrow. The sequence derives from a donor at least 40 years old with multiple myeloma. The chain joins TRBV20-1 to TRBJ1-1; 10 nucleotides agree with TRBD1. The CDR3 here is CSARNLPGQGSGTEAFF. In DNA, the CDR3 is TGCAGTGCTAGAAACCTTCCGGGACAGGGGAGCGGGACTGAAGCTTTCTTT.